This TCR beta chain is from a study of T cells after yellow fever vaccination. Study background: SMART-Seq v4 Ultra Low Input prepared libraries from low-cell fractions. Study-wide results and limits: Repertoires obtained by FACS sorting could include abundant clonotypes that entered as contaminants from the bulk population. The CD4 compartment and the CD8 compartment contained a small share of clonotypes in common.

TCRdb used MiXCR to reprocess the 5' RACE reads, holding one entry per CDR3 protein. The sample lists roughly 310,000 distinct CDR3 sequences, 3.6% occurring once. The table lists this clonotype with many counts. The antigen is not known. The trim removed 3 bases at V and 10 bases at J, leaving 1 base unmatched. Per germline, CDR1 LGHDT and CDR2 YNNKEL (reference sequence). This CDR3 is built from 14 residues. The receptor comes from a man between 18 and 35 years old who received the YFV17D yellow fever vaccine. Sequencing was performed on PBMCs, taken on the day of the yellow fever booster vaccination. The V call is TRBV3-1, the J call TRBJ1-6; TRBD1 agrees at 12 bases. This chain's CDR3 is CASSQGTGGSPLHF. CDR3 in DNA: TGTGCCAGCAGCCAGGGGACAGGGGGCTCACCCCTCCACTTT.